A single sample is the source of the 26 T cell receptor beta chains below, sequenced in a study of blood T cell repertoires in COVID-19. The protocol was immunoSEQ multiplex PCR, while the TCRdb copy is restricted to in-frame clones and leaves out a portion. The sample yields roughly 430,000 clones, roughly 84% seen once. The sequenced sample was PBMCs or T cells enriched from blood (not recorded which). Receptor source: a woman aged 18-29 years who had been exposed to COVID-19.

The chain uses TRBV5-1 and TRBJ1-1; D gene uncertain. Deletions cut 2 bases from V and 1 base from J, with 6 bases between. There are 13 residues in the CDR3. Looked up from germline, CDR1 is SGHRS and CDR2 is YFSETQ. The CDR3 loop is CASSFSANTEAFF. The DNA of the CDR3 is TGCGCCAGCAGCTTCAGCGCGAACACTGAAGCTTTCTTT.

This clone was counted only a few times. J is TRBJ2-1 and V is TRBV25-1; D is possibly TRBD1 (5 bases). CDR1 MGHDK and CDR2 SYGVNS come from the germline V gene. The CDR3 runs 15 residues. V lost 1 base to trimming and J lost 4 bases, with 11 bases between them. The CDR3 sequence: CASSELDTTYNEQFF. For the CDR3, the DNA is TGTGCCAGCAGTGAATTGGACACTACTTACAATGAGCAGTTCTTC.

The CDR3 protein is CASRLLQGEQYF. For the CDR3, the DNA is TGTGCCAGCAGACTTTTACAGGGCGAGCAGTACTTC. This sequence joins TRBV28 and TRBJ2-7, with TRBD1 as a possible D gene (6 bases). Germline CDR1 MDHEN, CDR2 SYDVKM. This CDR3 region has 12 residues. Trimming took 6 bases from V and 6 from J, leaving 12 bases between them.

This rearrangement joins TRBV12-3 or TRBV12-4 to TRBJ2-3, with D possibly matching TRBD1 (5 bases). Trimming took 2 bases from V and 5 from J, leaving 8 bases between them. The CDR3 covers 13 residues. CDR3 protein: CASSLLGLDTQYF. In DNA form, the CDR3 reads TGTGCCAGCAGTTTACTGGGGCTAGATACGCAGTATTTT.

This clone was seen more than once but under ten times. The genes are TRBV4-3 and TRBJ1-6, with 9 nucleotides matching TRBD1. CDR3 length: 17 amino acids. Per germline, CDR1 LGHNA and CDR2 YSLEER. After removal of 0 bases from V and 5 bases from J, the junction contained 5 bases not matched to a gene. In nucleotides, the CDR3 is TGCGCCAGCAGCCAAGATAGGACAGGGGCAGATAATTCACCCCTCCACTTT. Translated, it gives CASSQDRTGADNSPLHF.

The CDR3 bases are TGTGCCAGCAGCCACCGGAACATTCAGTACTTC. Translation: CASSHRNIQYF. This chain uses TRBV3-1 (or the pseudogene TRBV3-2) with TRBJ2-4, with no clear D. Germline CDR1 is LGHDT and CDR2 is YNNKEL (reference sequence). This CDR3 is built from 11 residues. V lost 3 bases to trimming and J lost 7 bases, with 4 bases between them.

The genes are TRBV5-4 and TRBJ2-2; 10 nucleotides line up with TRBD1. V gave up 4 bases and J gave up 6 bases; unmatched junction bases: 12. Per the germline V gene, CDR1 is SGHNT and CDR2 is YYREEE (reference sequence). The CDR3 extends over 17 amino acids. The CDR3 region has the DNA TGTGCCAGCAGCCCCACCGGGACAGGGGAAAGGGCCGGGGAGCTGTTTTTT. Amino acids: CASSPTGTGERAGELFF.

This clone was seen a handful of times. V usage is TRBV18 and J usage is TRBJ1-2; D remains ambiguous. Per the germline V gene, CDR1 is KGHSH and CDR2 is LQKENI. Trimming cost V 2 bases and J 7 bases, with 11 bases left between them. This CDR3 comprises 13 residues. The CDR3 DNA reads as TGTGCCAGCTCACCATACGGAGTTGTTGGCTACACCTTC. This encodes CASSPYGVVGYTF.

The gene calls are TRBV21-1 and TRBJ2-7; the tabulated D call, TRBD2, remains unverified against the DNA. TRBV21-1 is an annotated pseudogene. This CDR3 is 15 amino acids long. The CDR3 DNA reads TGTGCCAGCAGCCGGAAGGCGGCGGCTGAATACGAGCAGTACTTC. This codes for CASSRKAAAEYEQYF.

This rearrangement joins TRBV28 to TRBJ2-1; D not resolved. This CDR3 has 12 residues. Trimming took off 3 bases at V and 5 bases at J, with 5 bases between the two ends. Germline V gene lookup returns CDR1 MDHEN and CDR2 SYDVKM. CDR3 sequence (DNA): TGTGCCAGCAGTTTTCCCGACAATGAGCAGTTCTTC. The encoded protein is CASSFPDNEQFF.

This chain joins TRBV7-9 and TRBJ2-2; 11 bases align to TRBD2. V lost 4 bases and J lost 5; bases outside the gene matches: 3. Looked up from germline, CDR1 is SEHNR and CDR2 is FQNEAQ (reference sequence). The CDR3 has 15 residues. CDR3 residues: CASSSLAGGTGELFF. In nucleotides, the CDR3 is TGTGCCAGCAGCTCGCTAGCGGGAGGTACCGGGGAGCTGTTTTTT.

The J gene is TRBJ1-5, the V gene TRBV5-6, with 7 positions matching TRBD1. The CDR3 covers 14 residues. Germline CDR1 SGHDT, CDR2 YYEEEE. The V and J ends lost 2 bases and 2 bases, in that order; junction bases with no gene match: 1. The CDR3: CASSFDRGNQPQHF. DNA of the CDR3: TGTGCCAGCAGCTTTGACAGGGGCAATCAGCCCCAGCATTTT.

This chain connects TRBV5-1 to TRBJ1-4; D is undetermined. V gave up 0 bases and J gave up 0 bases, with 21 bases separating them. Germline V gives CDR1 SGHRS, CDR2 YFSETQ. This CDR3 comprises 20 residues. The CDR3 sequence is CASSLAVYSPNDATNEKLFF. Here the CDR3 DNA reads TGCGCCAGCAGCTTGGCCGTGTACAGCCCGAACGACGCAACTAATGAAAAACTGTTTTTT.

The genes are TRBV27 and TRBJ2-1; 13 nucleotides line up with TRBD2. The CDR3 contains 17 residues. V gave up 5 bases and J gave up 0 bases; unmatched junction bases: 4. The germline V gene has CDR1 MNHEY and CDR2 SMNVEV (reference sequence). The CDR3 sequence: CASSTRTSGGSYNEQFF. The CDR3 DNA reads TGTGCCAGCAGTACCCGGACTAGCGGGGGCTCCTACAATGAGCAGTTCTTC.

This chain links TRBV28 with TRBJ1-2; 8 bases are a match to TRBD1. The CDR3 covers 16 residues. Germline values: CDR1 MDHEN, CDR2 SYDVKM. V was clipped by 4 bases and J by 1 base; unmatched bases: 8. The CDR3 DNA reads TGTGCCAGCAGTTCTGGACAGGGCTTTTTTAACTATGGCTACACCTTC. Protein product: CASSSGQGFFNYGYTF.

The J gene is TRBJ1-1, the V gene TRBV6-6; 9 nucleotides match TRBD1. Per the germline V gene, CDR1 is MNHNY and CDR2 is SVGAGI (reference sequence). The V and J ends lost 8 bases and 5 bases, in that order; junction bases with no gene match: 6. CDR3 length: 13 residues. CDR3 bases: TGTGCCAGCTGTAGGACAGGGGAAACTGAAGCTTTCTTT. Amino acid sequence: CASCRTGETEAFF.

The chain combines TRBV29-1 with TRBJ1-2; 8 bases are shared with TRBD1. In germline, CDR1 is SQVTM, CDR2 ANQGSEA. After removal of 0 bases from V and 3 bases from J, the junction contained 12 bases not matched to a gene. The CDR3 is 17 residues long. Here the CDR3 DNA reads TGCAGCGTTGAAGATCAGGGGGCCAAGTGGGACCACTATGGCTACACCTTC. It encodes CSVEDQGAKWDHYGYTF.

The chain employs TRBV14 and TRBJ1-1; TRBD1 is a possible D gene (5 bases). The CDR3 consists of 15 residues. Germline lookup yields CDR1 SGHDN and CDR2 FVKESK. The germline V and J ends were trimmed by 5 bases and 4 bases, with 17 bases remaining between them. CDR3 loop: CASSTLGGGVTEAFF. DNA for the CDR3: TGTGCCAGCAGCACACTTGGGGGGGGTGTCACTGAAGCTTTCTTT.

The rearrangement joins TRBV4-1 to TRBJ2-7; D is possibly TRBD1 (6 bases). CDR1 and CDR2 (germline): MGHRA, YSYEKL. The CDR3 has 16 amino acids. The V and J ends lost 0 bases and 3 bases respectively, with 15 bases between them. The CDR3 here is CASSQDSPDRLYEQYF. CDR3 coding DNA: TGCGCCAGCAGCCAAGATTCCCCTGACAGGCTCTACGAGCAGTACTTC.

The chain has TRBV7-9 and TRBJ1-4; 7 positions agree with TRBD1. The ends lost 4 bases at V and 0 bases at J; junction bases unmatched: 8. CDR1 SEHNR and CDR2 FQNEAQ come from the germline V gene (reference sequence). The CDR3 is made up of 17 amino acids. The CDR3 DNA follows: TGTGCCAGCAGCTGGGGACAGATAGCCTCAACTAATGAAAAACTGTTTTTT. Translating gives CASSWGQIASTNEKLFF.

Turning to this clone: The identical CDR3 is also encoded by other nucleotide sequences in the sample. CDR3 nucleotide sequence: TGTGCCAGCAGCCAAGGGCTGAACACCGGGGAGCTGTTTTTT. This translates into CASSQGLNTGELFF. The J gene is TRBJ2-2, the V gene TRBV3-1 (or the pseudogene TRBV3-2), with D hard to call. The ends were cut back, 1 base at V and 1 base at J, with 4 bases in the middle. Germline assignment: CDR1 LGHDT and CDR2 YNNKEL (reference sequence). This CDR3 spans 14 amino acids.

This sequence joins TRBV19 and TRBJ1-1, with TRBD1 as a possible D gene (6 bases). V was clipped by 8 bases and J by 1 base, with 14 bases between them. This CDR3 comprises 14 residues. In germline, CDR1 is LNHDA, CDR2 SQIVND (reference sequence). In DNA, the CDR3 is TGTGCCAGTGGTAGCCAGGGGAGGAACACTGAAGCTTTCTTT. This codes for CASGSQGRNTEAFF.

The rearrangement uses TRBV7-9 and TRBJ1-2, with 9 bases identical to TRBD1. Per the germline V gene, CDR1 is SEHNR and CDR2 is FQNEAQ (reference sequence). The CDR3 runs to 13 residues. J lost 6 bases, V lost 5 bases, and 4 bases had no gene match. CDR3 bases: TGTGCCAGCAGCGAAGACAGGGGGAATGGCTACACCTTC. Translated, it gives CASSEDRGNGYTF. Combining the CDR3 with reference TRBV7-9 and TRBJ1-2 gives the whole variable domain DTGVSQNPRHKITKRGQNVTFRCDPISEHNRLYWYRQTLGQGPEFLTYFQNEAQLEKSRLLSDRFSAERPKGSFSTLEIQRTEQGDSAMYLCASSEDRGNGYTFGSGTRLTVV.

This clone was picked up a small number of times. The gene calls are TRBV6-6 and TRBJ1-2; 8 nucleotides line up with TRBD1. The J segment lost 2 bases and the V segment lost 7 bases, leaving 6 bases of the junction unmatched. The V gene's germline CDR1 is MNHNY and CDR2 SVGAGI (reference sequence). The CDR3 length is 14 residues. The CDR3 DNA reads as TGTGCCAGCACCTCGGACAGGGCAAACTATGGCTACACCTTC. Encoded protein: CASTSDRANYGYTF.

V usage is TRBV27 and J usage is TRBJ2-3; D not certain. The ends were cut back, 3 bases at V and 0 bases at J, with 16 bases in the middle. The CDR3 loop spans 17 amino acids. CDR1 and CDR2 (germline): MNHEY, SMNVEV (reference sequence). Here the CDR3 reads CASSLGSFFRSTDTQYF. The CDR3 coding sequence is TGTGCCAGCAGTTTGGGTAGCTTCTTCCGTAGCACAGATACGCAGTATTTT.

V gene TRBV5-1 combines with J gene TRBJ2-3; maybe TRBD1 (8 bases). Germline CDR1 and CDR2: SGHRS and YFSETQ. CDR3 length: 15 residues. Trimming took off 4 bases at V and 4 bases at J, with 16 bases between the two ends. This CDR3 is CASSQGQGGPDTQYF. The CDR3 DNA reads TGCGCCAGCAGCCAAGGACAGGGAGGGCCAGATACGCAGTATTTT.